This TCR beta chain was profiled in a study of beta chain features in type 1 diabetes. General study findings and limits: Among all four CD4+ subsets, Type 1 diabetes patients had TCRB CDR3s that were moderately but significantly shorter. Within the patient group, naive, central memory and Treg TCRB repertoires appeared more similar to each other than within healthy donors.

Only one heparinised blood draw was taken per donor, and its volume averaged roughly 120 mL. Via CD45RO/CCR7/CD25/CD127/CD95/CD27, cells of the CD4+ naive, central memory, regulatory and stem cell-like memory subsets were sorted. Sequencing targeted expressed TCRB transcripts, as all isolated RNA had been reverse transcribed. Sequencing used immunoSEQ multiplex PCR; TCRdb keeps in-frame clones, though not all of them. The table records 300,000 or so clones, about a tenth of them present only once. Regarding this clone: Its cognate antigen is unknown.

Germline assignment: CDR1 SGDLS and CDR2 YYNGEE. Trimming pared 1 base from V and 6 bases from J, leaving 13 bases between. The CDR3 is made up of 14 amino acids. The V gene is TRBV9, the J gene TRBJ2-5; a weak D match, TRBD2 (5 bases). The sequence derives from a man aged 25 to 40 with type 1 diabetes. Sequenced: central memory CD4+ T cells from blood. CDR3 sequence (DNA): TGTGCCAGCAGCGTATCCCTGGACTGGCAGACCCAGTACTTC. Its translation is CASSVSLDWQTQYF.